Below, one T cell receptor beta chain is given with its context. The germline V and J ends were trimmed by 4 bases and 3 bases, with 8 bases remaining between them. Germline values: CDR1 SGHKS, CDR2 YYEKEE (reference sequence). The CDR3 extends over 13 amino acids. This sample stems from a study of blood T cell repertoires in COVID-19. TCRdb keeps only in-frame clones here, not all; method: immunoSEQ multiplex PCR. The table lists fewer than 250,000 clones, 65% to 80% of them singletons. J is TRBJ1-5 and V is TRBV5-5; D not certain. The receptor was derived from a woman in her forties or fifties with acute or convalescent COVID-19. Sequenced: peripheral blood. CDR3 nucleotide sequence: TGTGCCAGCAGCCCGAACTCCAATCAGCCCCAGCATTTT. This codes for CASSPNSNQPQHF.